This paragraph reports one TCR beta chain. Its antigen is undetermined. The sample belongs to a study of shared clonotypes between healthy human individuals. On the study more broadly: Three CD4 naive, three CD4 memory, two CD8 naive and one CD8 memory plate were used per donor. Study-wide results and limits: The researchers took only blood, and tissue repertoires probably look different. The study found lower generation probabilities in non-shared clonotypes than in those shared by all four donors.

Only Caucasian adults living in Nashville, Tennessee served as donors. The germline gives CDR1 LNHNV, CDR2 YYDKDF (reference sequence). The V and J ends lost 4 bases and 6 bases respectively, with 13 bases between them. CDR3 length: 14 amino acids. The table came from immunoSEQ multiplex PCR; TCRdb's copy has only in-frame clones and leaves some out. The repertoire consists of roughly 1 million clones, with under 80% occurring once and the leading ten covering about 1.5%. This rearrangement joins TRBV15 to TRBJ1-5, with D perhaps matching TRBD1 (5 bases). The receptor comes from a man between 18 and 29 years old in good health. Sequencing was done on a sample of memory CD4+ T cells sorted from blood. Subset: CD45RA-negative fraction. CDR3 DNA: TGTGCCACCAGCATAGGGGCGCCTAGTCAGCCCCAGCATTTT. Its protein product is CATSIGAPSQPQHF.